Listed here is a single T cell receptor (beta chain). Its cognate antigen is unknown. Each CDR3 protein gets one entry after TCRdb re-called the 5' RACE reads with MiXCR. The sample records over 150,000 distinct CDR3 sequences, about an eighth being singletons. The sample belongs to a study of T-cell memory formation after mild COVID-19. On the study more broadly: For the most part, TCR clusters were specific to one donor.

Study findings and constraints: Clones contracting over day 15 to 85 were CD4/CD8 balanced, with later expanders leaning CD4+. Contracting CD4+ clones lay largely in CM and EM, with CD8+ ones residing in EMRA. The appearance of some responding clones in pre-infection memory suggested that cross-reactive memory joined.

V lost 11 bases, J lost 5 bases, and 11 bases lay in between. The CDR3 totals 11 residues. Germline CDR1 SNHLY, CDR2 FYNNEI. The V call is TRBV2, the J call TRBJ2-3, with D hard to call. The specimen was PBMCs or a T cell subset sorted from them (not recorded which). The receptor's source is a man aged 18 to 29 who had mild COVID-19 (a few samples of this study predate the infection). Cell type and time point are not known. The CDR3 DNA follows: TGTGCCCGCCAGAATGGAGATACGCAGTATTTT. It encodes CARQNGDTQYF.